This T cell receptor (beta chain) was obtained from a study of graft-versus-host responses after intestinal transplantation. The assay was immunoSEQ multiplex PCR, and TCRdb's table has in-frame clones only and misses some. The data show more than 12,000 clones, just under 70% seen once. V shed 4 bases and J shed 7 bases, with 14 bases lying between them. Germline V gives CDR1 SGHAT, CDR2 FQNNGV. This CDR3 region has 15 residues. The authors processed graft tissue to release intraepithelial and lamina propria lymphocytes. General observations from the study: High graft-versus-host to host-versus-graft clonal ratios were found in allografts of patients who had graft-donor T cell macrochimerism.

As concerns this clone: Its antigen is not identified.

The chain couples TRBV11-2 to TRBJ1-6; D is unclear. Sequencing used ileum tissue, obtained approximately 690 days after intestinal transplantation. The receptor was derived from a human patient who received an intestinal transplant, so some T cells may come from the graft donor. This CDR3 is CASSSSRIKNSPLHF. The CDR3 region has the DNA TGTGCCAGCAGCTCCTCCAGGATAAAGAATTCACCCCTCCACTTT.